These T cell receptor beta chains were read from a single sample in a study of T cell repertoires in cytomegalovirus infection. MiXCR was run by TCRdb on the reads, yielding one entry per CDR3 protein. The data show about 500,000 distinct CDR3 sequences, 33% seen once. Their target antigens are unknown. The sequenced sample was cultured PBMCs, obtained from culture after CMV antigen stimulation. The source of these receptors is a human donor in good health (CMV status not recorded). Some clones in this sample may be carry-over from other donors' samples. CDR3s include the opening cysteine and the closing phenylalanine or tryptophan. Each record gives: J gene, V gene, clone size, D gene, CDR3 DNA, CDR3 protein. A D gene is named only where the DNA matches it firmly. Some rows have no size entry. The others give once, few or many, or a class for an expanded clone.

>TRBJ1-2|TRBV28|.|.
TGCGCCGCGACAGGAGCTAACTATGGCTACACCTTC
CAATGANYGYTF
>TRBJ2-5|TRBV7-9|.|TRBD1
TGTGTCAGCAGCAAATGGGGACAGGGAGCAGAGACCCAGTACTTC
CVSSKWGQGAETQYF
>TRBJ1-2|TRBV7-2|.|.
TGTGCCAGCAGCTTAGCCCCGGGAGACTATGGCTACACCTTC
CASSLAPGDYGYTF
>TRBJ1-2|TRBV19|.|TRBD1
TGTGCCAGTAGTATAGAGTCCGGGACAGTAGGATATGGCTACACCTTC
CASSIESGTVGYGYTF
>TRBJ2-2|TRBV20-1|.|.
TGCAGTGTACCAGCCGGCACCGGGGAGCTGTTTTTT
CSVPAGTGELFF
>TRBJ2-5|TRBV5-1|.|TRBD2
TGCGCCAGCAGCTTGGATCCTAGCGGGAGGGCTCGCTTAAAAGAGACCCAGTACTTC
CASSLDPSGRARLKETQYF
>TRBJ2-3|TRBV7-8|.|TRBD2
TGTGCCAGCAGCTTGACCTTTAGCGGGAGTGGCACAGATACGCAGTATTTT
CASSLTFSGSGTDTQYF
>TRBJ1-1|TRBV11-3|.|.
TGTGCCAGCAGCTTAGGACACACAGGAACAGAAGCTTTCTTT
CASSLGHTGTEAFF
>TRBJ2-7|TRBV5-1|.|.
TGCGCCAGCAGAGTGCCAGGCAGAACCTACGAGCAGTACTTC
CASRVPGRTYEQYF
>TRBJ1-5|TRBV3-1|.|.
TGTGCCAGCAGCCAGGGACGGGCCGGCAATCAGCCCCAGCATTTT
CASSQGRAGNQPQHF
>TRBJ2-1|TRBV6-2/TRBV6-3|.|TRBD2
TGTGCCAGCAGTTACTCGGGTCTAGCGGGGCCCTACAATGAGCAGTTCTTC
CASSYSGLAGPYNEQFF
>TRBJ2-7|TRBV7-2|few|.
TGTGCCAGCAGCTTAGGGCCTCAGGGGGGTTCCTACGAGCAGTACTTC
CASSLGPQGGSYEQYF
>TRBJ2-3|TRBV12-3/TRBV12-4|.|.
TGTGCCAGCAGTGGGGAGACAGGAACCGGCACAGATACGCAGTATTTT
CASSGETGTGTDTQYF
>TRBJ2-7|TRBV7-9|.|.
TGTGCCAGCAGTAGCGAGACACTCGAGCAGTACTTC
CASSSETLEQYF
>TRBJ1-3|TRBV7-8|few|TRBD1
TGTGCCAGCAGCTTAGCGCGTTGGGCAGGGGGGGTTACTGGAAACACCATATATTTT
CASSLARWAGGVTGNTIYF
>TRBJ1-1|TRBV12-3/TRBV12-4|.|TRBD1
TGTGCCAGCAGTTTGACGTGGAGCCGGGACAGAACTGAAGCTTTCTTT
CASSLTWSRDRTEAFF
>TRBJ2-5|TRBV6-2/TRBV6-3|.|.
TGTGCCAGCAGAAGCACAGGGACGTCGGGGACCCAGTACTTC
CASRSTGTSGTQYF
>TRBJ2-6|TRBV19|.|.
TGTGCCAGTAGTATAGCCCTCTCTGGGGCCAACGTCCTGACTTTC
CASSIALSGANVLTF
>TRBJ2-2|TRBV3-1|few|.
TGTGCCAGCAGCCAAGAGCGGGGGCGTACCGGGGAGCTGTTTTTT
CASSQERGRTGELFF
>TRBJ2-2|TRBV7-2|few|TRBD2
TGTGCCAGCAGCTTAGTGTACAGACTAGCGGGAGTGAGGACCGGGGAGCTGTTTTTT
CASSLVYRLAGVRTGELFF
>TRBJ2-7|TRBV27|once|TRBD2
TGTGCCAGCAGGGCTAGCGGGAATACCTACGAGCAGTACTTC
CASRASGNTYEQYF
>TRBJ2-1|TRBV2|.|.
TGTGCCAGCCGGTTCAGTGGGGGCTACAATGAGCAGTTCTTC
CASRFSGGYNEQFF
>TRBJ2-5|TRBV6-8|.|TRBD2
TGTGCCAGCACCTCCCCCGGGGGGGGGGAGACCCAGTACTTC
CASTSPGGGETQYF
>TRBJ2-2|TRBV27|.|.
TGTGCCAGCAGTTTATCTTACCGGGGATCGAACACCGGGGAGCTGTTTTTT
CASSLSYRGSNTGELFF
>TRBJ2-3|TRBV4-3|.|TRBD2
TGCGCCAGCAGCCAAGAGGGGGAACTAGCGGGAGCAGATACGCAGTATTTT
CASSQEGELAGADTQYF
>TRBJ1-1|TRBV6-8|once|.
TGTGCCAGCAGTTACCCCCAGCTCGACCCCGAAGCTTTCTTT
CASSYPQLDPEAFF
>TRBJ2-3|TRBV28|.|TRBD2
TGTGCCAGCAGTCCCCTATATTTCGGGACTAGCGGGAGTGGGCAGTATTTT
CASSPLYFGTSGSGQYF
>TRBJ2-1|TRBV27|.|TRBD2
TGTGCCAGCAGGGGCCTTGTCGGGAGGGCCGGGAATGAGCAGTTCTTC
CASRGLVGRAGNEQFF
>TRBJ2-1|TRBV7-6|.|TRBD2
TGTGCTAGCAGCTTAGGTGTAGGACTAGCGGGAGGGACCTACAATGAGCAGTTCTTC
CASSLGVGLAGGTYNEQFF
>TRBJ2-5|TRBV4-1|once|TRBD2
TGCGCCAGCGGGAGGACCGAGCGGGGGGAAGAGACCCAGTACTTC
CASGRTERGEETQYF
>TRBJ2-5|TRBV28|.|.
TGTGCCAGCAGTTTAAGACAGACAGAGACCCAGTACTTC
CASSLRQTETQYF
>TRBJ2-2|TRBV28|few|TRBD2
TGTGCCAGCAGTACTAGCGGACTGAACACCGGGGAGCTGTTTTTT
CASSTSGLNTGELFF
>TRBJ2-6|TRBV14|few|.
TGTGCCAGCAGCCAAGAACACGGTTCTCCCTCTGGGGCCAACGTCCTGACTTTC
CASSQEHGSPSGANVLTF
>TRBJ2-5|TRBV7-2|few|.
TGTGCCAGCAGCACGGCAGGGTTAGAGACCCAGTACTTC
CASSTAGLETQYF
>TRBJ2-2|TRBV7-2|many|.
TGTGCCAGCAGCTTAGGGACAGCGAACACCGGGGAGCTGTTTTTT
CASSLGTANTGELFF
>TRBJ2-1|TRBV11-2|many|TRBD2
TGTGCCAGCAGCCAAGAACCTAGCGGGAGAATTTACAATGAGCAGTTCTTC
CASSQEPSGRIYNEQFF
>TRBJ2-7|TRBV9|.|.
TGTGCCTCCTCAAATACCTACGAGCAGTACTTC
CASSNTYEQYF
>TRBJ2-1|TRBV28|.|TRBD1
TGTGCCAGCAGTTCTGCCGGGACAGGGGGCGGGAATGAGCAGTTCTTC
CASSSAGTGGGNEQFF
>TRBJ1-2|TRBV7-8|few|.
TGTGCCAGCAGCTTGGTCCTTACGGGTGGCTACACCTTC
CASSLVLTGGYTF
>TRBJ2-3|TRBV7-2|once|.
TGTGCCAGCAGCTTAGTTATCACAGATACGCAGTATTTT
CASSLVITDTQYF
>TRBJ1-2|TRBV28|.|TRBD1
TGTGCCAGCAGTTTCCGGGGGGGACAGGGGAACTATGGCTACACCTTC
CASSFRGGQGNYGYTF
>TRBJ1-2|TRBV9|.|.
TGTGCCAGCAGCGTAGGGGTTTACGGCTACACCTTC
CASSVGVYGYTF
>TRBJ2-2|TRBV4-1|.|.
TGCGCCAGCAGCCAAGCGGAAGTGGGAACAGGGGAGCTGTTTTTT
CASSQAEVGTGELFF
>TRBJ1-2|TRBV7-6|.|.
TGTGCCAGCAGCTTACTTGCTGGCTACACCTTC
CASSLLAGYTF
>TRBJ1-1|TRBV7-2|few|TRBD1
TGTGCCAGCAGCTTAGGGGGGGACAGCGGAACTGAAGCTTTCTTT
CASSLGGDSGTEAFF
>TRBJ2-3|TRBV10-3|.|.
TGTGCCATCAGTGAGAGGTCTACATCTACAGATACGCAGTATTTT
CAISERSTSTDTQYF
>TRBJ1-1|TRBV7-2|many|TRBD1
TGTGCCAGCACCTTACTCCTTCCGGGACAGGGGGTGATAAACACTGAAGCTTTCTTT
CASTLLLPGQGVINTEAFF
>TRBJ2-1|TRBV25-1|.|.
TGTGCCAGCAGGAAGAAGCAGTTCTTC
CASRKKQFF
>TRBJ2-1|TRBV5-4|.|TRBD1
TGTGCCAGCAGCGGGGGACAGGGGGCAAACAATGAGCAGTTCTTC
CASSGGQGANNEQFF
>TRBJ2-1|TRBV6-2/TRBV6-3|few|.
TGTGCCAGCACTTCATCCGTGCCCCGGGCATTGAAGTACAATGAGCAGTTCTTC
CASTSSVPRALKYNEQFF
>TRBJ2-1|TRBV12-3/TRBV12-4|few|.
TGTGCCAGCAGTTTCGGGGCCAATGAGCAGTTCTTC
CASSFGANEQFF
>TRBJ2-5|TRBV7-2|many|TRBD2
TGTGCCAGCACCCGGACTAGCGGGAGAAGGGAAGAGACCCAGTACTTC
CASTRTSGRREETQYF
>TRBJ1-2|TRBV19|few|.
TGTGCCAGTAGTATTATGGGGACCTATGGCTACACCTTC
CASSIMGTYGYTF
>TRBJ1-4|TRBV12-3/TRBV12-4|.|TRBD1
TGTGCCAGCAGTCCGGGACAGAATGAAAAACTGTTTTTT
CASSPGQNEKLFF
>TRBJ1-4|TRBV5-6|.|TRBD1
TGTGCCAGCAGCGCGACAGGGGCTAATGAAAAACTGTTTTTT
CASSATGANEKLFF